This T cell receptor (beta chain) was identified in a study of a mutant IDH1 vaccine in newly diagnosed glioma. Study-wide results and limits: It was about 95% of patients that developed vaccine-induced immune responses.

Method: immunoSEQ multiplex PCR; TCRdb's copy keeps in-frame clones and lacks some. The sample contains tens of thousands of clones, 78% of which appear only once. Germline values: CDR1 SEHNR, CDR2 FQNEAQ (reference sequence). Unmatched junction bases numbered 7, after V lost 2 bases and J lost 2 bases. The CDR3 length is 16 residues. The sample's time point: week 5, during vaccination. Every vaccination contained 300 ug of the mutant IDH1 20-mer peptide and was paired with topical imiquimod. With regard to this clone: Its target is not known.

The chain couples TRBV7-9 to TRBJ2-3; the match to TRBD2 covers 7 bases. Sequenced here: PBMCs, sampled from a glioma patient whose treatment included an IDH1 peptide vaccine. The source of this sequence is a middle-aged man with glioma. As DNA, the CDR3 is TGTGCCAGCAGCTTACTGCGGGGGTCGAACACAGATACGCAGTATTTT. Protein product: CASSLLRGSNTDTQYF. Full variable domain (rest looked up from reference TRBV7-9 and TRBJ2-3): DTGVSQNPRHKITKRGQNVTFRCDPISEHNRLYWYRQTLGQGPEFLTYFQNEAQLEKSRLLSDRFSAERPKGSFSTLEIQRTEQGDSAMYLCASSLLRGSNTDTQYFGPGTRLTVL.